The 30 T cell receptor beta chains listed next were all sequenced from one sample in a study of blood T cell repertoires in COVID-19. Sequenced by immunoSEQ multiplex PCR; TCRdb stores in-frame clones only, minus some. The table includes around 25,000 clones, around 90% detected once. The specimen was peripheral blood. The receptors shown here come from a human donor in a cohort sampled during active COVID-19.

V and J are TRBV2 and TRBJ2-5; D unclear. This CDR3 spans 12 amino acids. Germline CDR1 is SNHLY and CDR2 is FYNNEI. Deletions cut 5 bases from V and 2 bases from J, with 6 bases between. The CDR3 reads CASSSSQETQYF. The CDR3 coding sequence is TGTGCCAGCAGTTCCAGTCAAGAGACCCAGTACTTC.

The genes are TRBV5-1 and TRBJ2-1; D is perhaps TRBD1 (6 bases). V was trimmed by 4 bases and J by 6 bases, leaving 14 bases between them. Looked up from germline, CDR1 is SGHRS and CDR2 is YFSETQ. The CDR3 runs to 14 residues. Here the CDR3 DNA reads TGCGCCAGCAGCCTCTGGGACATTTTCAATGAGCAGTTCTTC. As protein: CASSLWDIFNEQFF.

The chain has TRBV6-5 and TRBJ1-5, with D maybe TRBD1 (6 bases). From germline, CDR1 is MNHEY and CDR2 SVGAGI. This CDR3 is built from 13 residues. Trimming left V 6 bases short and J 4 bases short, with 10 bases between. The CDR3 sequence: CASSGQSNQPQHF. DNA for the CDR3: TGTGCCAGCAGCGGACAGTCAAATCAGCCCCAGCATTTT.

The chain carries TRBV4-1 and TRBJ2-5; TRBD2 aligns across 8 bases. Germline CDR1 reads MGHRA; CDR2 reads YSYEKL. The CDR3 length is 16 residues. Trimming at V came to 1 base and at J to 4 bases, leaving 8 bases not matched to a gene. CDR3 residues: CASSQGTSGWLETQYF. CDR3 nucleotides: TGCGCCAGCAGCCAAGGTACTAGCGGTTGGCTAGAGACCCAGTACTTC.

The chain employs TRBV28 and TRBJ1-4; 7 bases fit TRBD1. After removal of 4 bases from V and 6 bases from J, the junction contained 5 bases not matched to a gene. Per the germline V gene, CDR1 is MDHEN and CDR2 is SYDVKM. The CDR3 sequence is 14 residues long. CDR3 loop: CASSSGQAHEKLFF. CDR3 DNA: TGTGCCAGCAGTTCAGGACAGGCCCATGAAAAACTGTTTTTT. The entire variable domain, with the rest obtained from reference TRBV28 and TRBJ1-4, is as follows: DVKVTQSSRYLVKRTGEKVFLECVQDMDHENMFWYRQDPGLGLRLIYFSYDVKMKEKGDIPEGYSVSREKKERFSLILESASTNQTSMYLCASSSGQAHEKLFFGSGTQLSVL.

V usage is TRBV19 and J usage is TRBJ2-7; 8 positions match TRBD1. CDR1 LNHDA and CDR2 SQIVND come from the germline V gene (reference sequence). V trimming: 6 bases; J trimming: 3 bases; junction bases outside the gene matches: 10. This CDR3 has 15 residues. The CDR3 coding sequence is TGTGCCAGTAGCCCCAGGGGGCGCCAGGACTACGAGCAGTACTTC. Translating it yields CASSPRGRQDYEQYF. Variable domain in full (rest from reference TRBV19 and TRBJ2-7): DGGITQSPKYLFRKEGQNVTLSCEQNLNHDAMYWYRQDPGQGLRLIYYSQIVNDFQKGDIAEGYSVSREKKESFPLTVTSAQKNPTAFYLCASSPRGRQDYEQYFGPGTRLTVT.

V gene TRBV28 combines with J gene TRBJ1-6, with 10 positions matching TRBD1. Losses at the gene ends were 5 bases for V and 7 bases for J; bases not matched to a gene: 11. The V gene's germline CDR1 is MDHEN and CDR2 SYDVKM. The CDR3 length is 17 residues. CDR3 amino acids: CASSLLRDRGRNSPLHF. The CDR3 coding sequence is TGTGCCAGCAGTCTCCTGAGGGACAGGGGCAGGAATTCACCCCTCCACTTT.

The chain is built from TRBV6-5 and TRBJ2-7; TRBD1 matches at 7 bases. The germline CDR1 and CDR2 sequences are MNHEY and SVGAGI. The trim removed 2 bases at V and 3 bases at J, leaving 10 bases unmatched. The CDR3 contains 16 residues. CDR3 residues: CASSYHPGTASYEQYF. CDR3 sequence (DNA): TGTGCCAGCAGTTACCACCCCGGGACAGCGAGCTACGAGCAGTACTTC.

This clone was seen only once. The chain has TRBV3-1 (or the pseudogene TRBV3-2) and TRBJ1-1; D is undetermined. CDR3 size: 11 residues. The germline CDR1 and CDR2 sequences are LGHDT and YNNKEL (reference sequence). Trimming stripped 1 base from V and 11 bases from J, with 8 bases between. In DNA form, the CDR3 reads TGTGCCAGCAGCCAAGGCGGAAGGGCTTTCTTT. Translated, it gives CASSQGGRAFF.

This sequence joins TRBV27 and TRBJ1-2; no definite D call. The CDR3 loop spans 15 amino acids. Deletions cut 7 bases from V and 0 bases from J, with 15 bases between. CDR1 is MNHEY and CDR2 is SMNVEV in the germline V gene (reference sequence). The CDR3 nucleotides read TGTGCCAGCAAACAAGTGCGGAACTCTAACTATGGCTACACCTTC. This sequence encodes CASKQVRNSNYGYTF.

The rearrangement uses TRBV28 and TRBJ2-1, with 8 nucleotides matching TRBD2. Germline CDR1 and CDR2: MDHEN and SYDVKM. This CDR3 has 16 amino acids. Trimming took 5 bases from V and 4 from J; bases not matched to a gene: 10. This chain's CDR3 is CASSPSWAGGYNEQFF. CDR3 coding DNA: TGTGCCAGCAGTCCCAGTTGGGCGGGAGGTTACAATGAGCAGTTCTTC.

The gene calls are TRBV29-1 and TRBJ1-2; possible D gene TRBD1, 5 bases. The CDR3 sequence is 14 residues long. Germline V lookup: CDR1 SQVTM, CDR2 ANQGSEA. V was trimmed by 5 bases and J by 4 bases, leaving 17 bases between them. In DNA form, the CDR3 reads TGCAGCGTTCCGGCCCTGGGGGGATTCTATGGCTACACCTTC. Residues: CSVPALGGFYGYTF.

A note on this clone: This same CDR3 is encoded by further DNA sequences in the sample. J is TRBJ1-2 and V is TRBV25-1; no reliable D call. The CDR3 consists of 13 residues. V lost 3 bases, J lost 2 bases, and 7 bases lay in between. Germline assignment: CDR1 MGHDK and CDR2 SYGVNS. This chain's CDR3 is CASSDGQNYGYTF. Here the CDR3 DNA reads TGTGCCAGCAGTGATGGGCAGAACTATGGCTACACCTTC.

The chain couples TRBV4-2 to TRBJ2-1; possible D gene TRBD1, 6 bases. Trimming removed 0 bases from V and 8 bases from J, with 11 bases in between. This CDR3 spans 14 amino acids. Germline V gene data show CDR1 as LGHNA and CDR2 as YNFKEQ. CDR3 bases: TGTGCCAGCAGCCAAGATAGAAAGGGGGATGAGCAGTTCTTC. Its protein product is CASSQDRKGDEQFF.

This clone was detected once. This chain joins TRBV18 and TRBJ2-1, with 7 bases fitting TRBD1. The germline gives CDR1 KGHSH, CDR2 LQKENI. Germline trimming cut 3 bases from V and 5 bases from J; bases unmatched to any gene: 10. CDR3 length: 16 residues. The CDR3, as DNA: TGTGCCAGCTCACCTCTAGACAGGGCATCGGACAATGAGCAGTTCTTC. This codes for CASSPLDRASDNEQFF.

As DNA, the CDR3 is TGCGCCAGCAGCTTACAGGGTGACAATCAGCCCCAGCATTTT. Amino acid sequence: CASSLQGDNQPQHF. The chain uses TRBV5-1 and TRBJ1-5; tentative D call: TRBD1 (6 bases). There are 14 residues in the CDR3. Trimming removed 2 bases from V and 3 bases from J, with 9 bases in between. The germline gives CDR1 SGHRS, CDR2 YFSETQ.

This clone was seen once. The chain uses TRBV6-5 and TRBJ2-1; 7 nucleotides match TRBD1. Germline values: CDR1 MNHEY, CDR2 SVGAGI. After removal of 10 bases from V and 9 bases from J, the junction contained 12 bases not matched to a gene. The CDR3 covers 13 residues. The DNA of the CDR3 is TGTGCCACTGCACGGCAGGGGGTGCGTGAGCAGTTCTTC. Translation gives CATARQGVREQFF.

The genes are TRBV7-3 and TRBJ2-1; 10 bases match TRBD2. J was trimmed by 5 bases and V by 1 base; bases with no gene match: 2. The CDR3 runs 15 residues. From germline, CDR1 is SGHTA and CDR2 FQGTGA. The CDR3 reads CASSLSLAGDNEQFF. CDR3 DNA sequence: TGTGCCAGCAGCTTAAGCCTAGCGGGGGACAATGAGCAGTTCTTC.

The chain employs TRBV5-5 and TRBJ1-2, with D unresolved. V dropped 1 base and J dropped 6 bases, with 13 bases sitting between them. The CDR3 is 14 residues long. Germline loops: CDR1 SGHKS, CDR2 YYEKEE (reference sequence). CDR3 DNA sequence: TGTGCCAGCAGCTTGTTGCTCGGGGTGGATGGCTACACCTTC. Protein: CASSLLLGVDGYTF. The variable domain in full, completed from reference TRBV5-5 and TRBJ1-2, reads DAGVTQSPTHLIKTRGQQVTLRCSPISGHKSVSWYQQVLGQGPQFIFQYYEKEERGRGNFPDRFSARQFPNYSSELNVNALLLGDSALYLCASSLLLGVDGYTFGSGTRLTVV.

The chain has TRBV9 and TRBJ2-5; 14 positions agree with TRBD2. V trimming: 4 bases; J trimming: 1 base; junction bases outside the gene matches: 9. The CDR3 has 18 residues. Germline V lookup: CDR1 SGDLS, CDR2 YYNGEE. The CDR3 is CASSLGTSGGFLQETQYF. The DNA of the CDR3 is TGTGCCAGCAGCCTCGGGACTAGCGGGGGATTCCTCCAAGAGACCCAGTACTTC.

This chain connects TRBV7-8 to TRBJ1-1; D call uncertain. Trimming took off 1 base at V and 1 base at J, with 7 bases between the two ends. Germline V gene sequence: CDR1 SGHVS, CDR2 FQNEAQ. The CDR3 length is 14 residues. The CDR3 nucleotides are TGTGCCAGCAGCTTAGTCACTGGGAACACTGAAGCTTTCTTT. This codes for CASSLVTGNTEAFF.

This sequence joins TRBV9 and TRBJ2-3, with a tentative D call TRBD1 (8 bases). CDR1 is SGDLS, CDR2 YYNGEE, per germline. CDR3 length equals 15 residues. Trimming removed 3 bases from V and 6 bases from J, with 17 bases in between. The CDR3 region has the DNA TGTGCCAGCAGCGAGCCCGGACAGGGAGGGGATACGCAGTATTTT. Its translation: CASSEPGQGGDTQYF.

V gene TRBV20-1 combines with J gene TRBJ2-1; D may be TRBD1 (5 bases). Trimming stripped 3 bases from V and 3 bases from J, with 18 bases between. CDR1 and CDR2 (germline): DFQATT, SNEGSKA (reference sequence). This CDR3 region has 16 residues. As DNA, the CDR3 is TGCAGTGCTAGTGACCTTAGGGGCCTCCGCTACAATGAGCAGTTCTTC. Protein product: CSASDLRGLRYNEQFF.

The chain combines TRBV6-5 with TRBJ1-2; tentatively, D is TRBD1 (6 bases). Germline CDR1 and CDR2: MNHEY and SVGAGI. The CDR3 loop spans 14 amino acids. The V end lost 9 bases, the J end lost 5 bases, and 19 bases lay between the germline ends. The CDR3 loop is CASFYRVDNYGYTF. Written as DNA, the CDR3 is TGTGCCAGTTTCTACAGGGTGGATAATTATGGCTACACCTTC.

This chain joins TRBV7-8 and TRBJ2-1, with 9 bases fitting TRBD2. The CDR3 sequence is 16 residues long. The trim removed 1 base at V and 5 bases at J, leaving 6 bases unmatched. The germline V gene encodes CDR1 SGHVS and CDR2 FQNEAQ. DNA for the CDR3: TGTGCCAGCAGCTTAGAAGGGGTAGCGGGAGACAATGAGCAGTTCTTC. It codes for CASSLEGVAGDNEQFF.

The chain links TRBV4-2 to TRBJ2-5, with 8 bases lining up with TRBD1. Germline V gene data show CDR1 as LGHNA and CDR2 as YNFKEQ. This CDR3 has 16 amino acids. V shed 0 bases and J 4 bases; nucleotides not matched to a gene: 7. In DNA, the CDR3 is TGTGCCAGCAGCCAAGATATCGGACAGGGTGGAGAGACCCAGTACTTC. Translated, it gives CASSQDIGQGGETQYF.

This chain uses TRBV2 with TRBJ1-3, with TRBD1 matching 7 bases. The V gene end was trimmed by 7 bases and the J gene end by 3 bases; junction bases not matched to a gene: 12. Germline V gene sequence: CDR1 SNHLY, CDR2 FYNNEI. The CDR3 loop spans 16 amino acids. The CDR3 DNA is TGTGCCAGCACCCCTCTTGGAGGGGGCAGTGGAAACACCATATATTTT. This gives the protein CASTPLGGGSGNTIYF.

The rearrangement uses TRBV27 and TRBJ1-1; no clear D gene. The germline gives CDR1 MNHEY, CDR2 SMNVEV (reference sequence). The CDR3 has 15 residues. V was shortened by 6 bases and J by 4 bases, with 18 bases between the two germline ends. CDR3 in amino acids: CASSPMGRMGTEAFF. The CDR3 bases are TGTGCCAGCAGCCCCATGGGGAGGATGGGCACTGAAGCTTTCTTT.

The chain has TRBV7-6 and TRBJ2-3, with TRBD1 as a possible D gene (6 bases). This CDR3 is built from 15 residues. The V gene lost 5 bases and the J gene lost 0 bases, with 12 bases spanning the gap. From germline, CDR1 is SGHVS and CDR2 FNYEAQ. The CDR3 region is CASSLTGSSTDTQYF. In DNA form, the CDR3 reads TGTGCCAGCAGCCTAACAGGGTCCAGCACAGATACGCAGTATTTT.

The chain joins TRBV5-1 to TRBJ2-2; 9 positions match TRBD1. CDR1 is SGHRS and CDR2 is YFSETQ in the germline V gene. V trimming: 0 bases; J trimming: 7 bases; junction bases outside the gene matches: 7. This CDR3 has 16 residues. The CDR3 reads CASSLGQGGVHGELFF. Written as DNA, the CDR3 is TGCGCCAGCAGCTTGGGACAGGGGGGAGTTCACGGGGAGCTGTTTTTT.